This TCR beta chain was sequenced in a study of blood T cell repertoires in COVID-19. Across the whole study: T cells, B-cell-depleted T cells, or PBMCs provided the cDNA or gDNA that served as material.

CDR3 length: 15 amino acids. V dropped 5 bases and J dropped 0; count of bases not matched to a gene: 6. The germline V gene encodes CDR1 MNHEY and CDR2 SMNVEV (reference sequence). This clone showed up just once. Participant ages covered about 18 to 89 years across about two dozen US areas. Clones were sequenced by immunoSEQ multiplex PCR, and TCRdb holds only the in-frame ones, with some missing. The data show a few hundred thousand clones, roughly 90% seen once. The source is a woman in her 30s who had been exposed to COVID-19. This chain joins TRBV27 and TRBJ1-2; 7 positions match TRBD1. Sequencing input: PBMCs or T cells enriched from blood (not recorded which). As DNA, the CDR3 is TGTGCCAGCAGTCCCCGGGACAGCTCTAACTATGGCTACACCTTC. This gives the protein CASSPRDSSNYGYTF.